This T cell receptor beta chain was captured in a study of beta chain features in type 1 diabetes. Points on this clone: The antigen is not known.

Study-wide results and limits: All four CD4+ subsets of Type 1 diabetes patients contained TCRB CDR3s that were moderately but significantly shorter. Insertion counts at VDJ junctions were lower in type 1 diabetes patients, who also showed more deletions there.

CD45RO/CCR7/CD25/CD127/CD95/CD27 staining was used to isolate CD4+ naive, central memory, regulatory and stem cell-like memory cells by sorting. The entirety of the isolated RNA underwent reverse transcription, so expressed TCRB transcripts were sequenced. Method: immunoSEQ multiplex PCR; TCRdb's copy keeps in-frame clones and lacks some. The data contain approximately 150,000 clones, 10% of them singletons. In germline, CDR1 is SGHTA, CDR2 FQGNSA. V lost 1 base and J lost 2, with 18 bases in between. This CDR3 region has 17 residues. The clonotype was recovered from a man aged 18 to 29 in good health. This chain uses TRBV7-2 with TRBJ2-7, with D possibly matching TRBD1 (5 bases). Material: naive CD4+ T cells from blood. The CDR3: CASSLVQGGSPPYEQYF. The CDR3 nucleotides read TGTGCCAGCAGCTTAGTGCAGGGCGGTAGTCCCCCCTACGAGCAGTACTTC.